This T cell receptor beta chain came from a study of glioma-infiltrating T cells. Whole-study findings and limits: Tissue-blood divergence was below expectation in non-neoplastic patients, above in gliomas. Only very few CDR3 sequences appeared in both tissue and blood.

Per the germline V gene, CDR1 is MDHEN and CDR2 is SYDVKM. The CDR3 runs 12 residues. V was cut by 2 bases and J by 6 bases, with 7 bases left in between. At least ten counts were recorded for this clonotype. The antigen remains undetermined. Amplification of TCR alpha and beta CDR3 regions from RNA used iRepertoire nested multiplex PCR. From the multiplex PCR reads, TCRdb called clonotypes with MiXCR, one entry per CDR3 protein. The sample consists of 100,000 to 150,000 distinct CDR3 sequences, around a quarter of them appearing once. The sequenced material came from glioma tissue, nonneoplastic brain tissue, or PBMCs (not recorded which). The source is a human donor with low-grade glioma or glioblastoma, undergoing nonglioma brain surgery, or in good health (not recorded which). The V call is TRBV28, the J call TRBJ1-1; D unclear. CDR3 residues: CASSLRVAEAFF. For the CDR3, the DNA is TGTGCCAGCAGTTTAAGGGTCGCTGAAGCTTTCTTT.